Following are 22 T cell receptor beta chains from one sample sequenced in a study of early stage breast cancer tumors. Clones were read by immunoSEQ multiplex PCR, and TCRdb kept only the in-frame ones, dropping some. The data hold about 38,000 clones, with 74% observed a single time. The sample consisted of blood. All receptors come from a person aged 60 to 70 with breast cancer.

Points on this clone: The junction does not match germline at one end; this may be a read error. The chain uses TRBV2 and TRBJ2-5; 10 nucleotides line up with TRBD2. The CDR3 consists of 15 residues. In germline, CDR1 is SNHLY, CDR2 FYNNEI. The CDR3 region has the DNA TGTGCCAGCAGTAAAGCGGGGGGGCAACGGGAGACCCAGTACTTC. Translation gives CASSKAGGQRETQYF. The full variable domain, its missing parts supplied by reference TRBV2 and TRBJ2-5, is EPEVTQTPSHQVTQMGQEVILRCVPISNHLYFYWYRQILGQKVEFLVSFYNNEISEKSEIFDDQFSVERPDGSNFTLKIRSTKLEDSAMYFCASSKAGGQRETQYFGPGTRLLVL.

This rearrangement joins TRBV6-4 to TRBJ2-1, with 10 positions matching TRBD2. Trimming took 5 bases from V and 2 from J; bases not matched to a gene: 3. Germline CDR1 MRHNA, CDR2 SNTAGT. This CDR3 is built from 15 residues. CDR3 loop: CASSSGGDPYNEQFF. As DNA, the CDR3 is TGTGCCAGCAGTAGCGGGGGGGACCCCTACAATGAGCAGTTCTTC.

The chain couples TRBV7-2 to TRBJ2-4; D is possibly TRBD1 (6 bases). The V gene's germline CDR1 is SGHTA and CDR2 FQGNSA. The CDR3 is 14 residues long. Trimming pared 5 bases from V and 0 bases from J, leaving 8 bases between. The CDR3 coding sequence is TGTGCCAGCAGCCAGGGGTCAGCCAAAAACATTCAGTACTTC. It encodes CASSQGSAKNIQYF.

V and J are TRBV4-2 and TRBJ1-6, with D tentatively TRBD1 (5 bases). CDR1 LGHNA and CDR2 YNFKEQ come from the germline V gene. There are 16 residues in the CDR3. V was cut by 1 base and J by 7 bases, with 14 bases left in between. This CDR3 is CASSQAHQGNNSPLHF. The DNA of the CDR3 is TGTGCCAGCAGCCAAGCTCACCAGGGAAACAATTCACCCCTCCACTTT.

V is TRBV7-3 and J is TRBJ2-2; D tentatively fits TRBD1 or TRBD2 (5 bases each). The CDR3 extends over 17 amino acids. Germline assignment: CDR1 SGHTA and CDR2 FQGTGA. V was shortened by 4 bases and J by 4 bases, with 19 bases between the two germline ends. DNA for the CDR3: TGTGCCAGCAGCTCAAGATTTCGGGGCTCCTCCACCGGGGAGCTGTTTTTT. Residues: CASSSRFRGSSTGELFF.

The rearrangement joins TRBV6-6 to TRBJ2-6, with D unclear. The CDR3 has 15 amino acids. Germline V gene lookup returns CDR1 MNHNY and CDR2 SVGAGI (reference sequence). Trimming left V 2 bases short and J 2 bases short, with 7 bases between. The CDR3 DNA sequence: TGTGCCAGCAGTTACAGGCACGCTGGGGCCAACGTCCTGACTTTC. This codes for CASSYRHAGANVLTF.

The chain is built from TRBV19 and TRBJ1-3, with 7 nucleotides matching TRBD1. The germline gives CDR1 LNHDA, CDR2 SQIVND (reference sequence). This CDR3 is built from 13 residues. With V trimmed by 7 bases and J by 4 bases, 4 bases remained unmatched. The chain's CDR3 is CASIGTAGNTIYF. The CDR3 nucleotides are TGTGCCAGTATCGGGACAGCCGGAAACACCATATATTTT.

This clone is termed medium-sized. In DNA form, the CDR3 reads TGTGCCAGCAGTCGGACAGGGTCGTACGAGCAGTACTTC. This translates into CASSRTGSYEQYF. The chain links TRBV5-8 to TRBJ2-7, with 8 nucleotides matching TRBD1. V shed 5 bases and J 4 bases; nucleotides not matched to a gene: 5. This CDR3 spans 13 amino acids. The germline gives CDR1 SGHTS, CDR2 YDEGEE.

The rearrangement links TRBV9 to TRBJ1-2, with unresolved D. Germline V gene sequence: CDR1 SGDLS, CDR2 YYNGEE. Trimming left V 3 bases short and J 7 bases short, with 10 bases between. The CDR3 has 12 residues. Here the CDR3 reads CASSGTARGYTF. Written as DNA, the CDR3 is TGTGCCAGCAGCGGGACCGCGCGTGGCTACACCTTC.

The chain recombines TRBV28 with TRBJ2-7, with D maybe TRBD2 (5 bases). The germline V gene has CDR1 MDHEN and CDR2 SYDVKM. Trimming removed 7 bases at V and 2 bases at J, with 12 bases between. The CDR3 spans 13 residues. This CDR3 reads CASKSGLPYEQYF. CDR3 coding DNA: TGTGCCAGCAAGAGCGGACTCCCCTACGAGCAGTACTTC.

V is TRBV29-1 and J is TRBJ1-5, with TRBD1 identical over 7 bases. The CDR3 sequence is 13 residues long. Germline assignment: CDR1 SQVTM and CDR2 ANQGSEA. V lost 7 bases, J lost 0 bases, and 3 bases stayed unmatched. CDR3 sequence (DNA): TGCAGCGCTGGGACAGATAGCAATCAGCCCCAGCATTTT. This encodes CSAGTDSNQPQHF. Combining the CDR3 with reference TRBV29-1 and TRBJ1-5 gives the whole variable domain SAVISQKPSRDICQRGTSLTIQCQVDSQVTMMFWYRQQPGQSLTLIATANQGSEATYESGFVIDKFPISRPNLTFSTLTVSNMSPEDSSIYLCSAGTDSNQPQHFGDGTRLSIL.

J is TRBJ2-7 and V is TRBV7-2, with D maybe TRBD2 (6 bases). Per germline, CDR1 SGHTA and CDR2 FQGNSA. This CDR3 region has 15 residues. Trimming stripped 5 bases from V and 2 bases from J, with 16 bases between. Here the CDR3 DNA reads TGTGCCAGCAGCCAGGCGGGGACTTCTCCCTACGAGCAGTACTTC. Protein: CASSQAGTSPYEQYF.

This chain links TRBV2 with TRBJ1-2; D is perhaps TRBD1 (5 bases). V was trimmed by 6 bases and J by 3 bases, leaving 8 bases between them. This CDR3 comprises 12 residues. The germline CDR1 and CDR2 sequences are SNHLY and FYNNEI. The CDR3 spells CASRGDHYGYTF. As DNA, the CDR3 is TGTGCCAGCAGGGGGGACCACTATGGCTACACCTTC.

This chain links TRBV5-5 with TRBJ1-2; D not certain. The CDR3 is 14 amino acids. Germline V lookup: CDR1 SGHKS, CDR2 YYEKEE (reference sequence). Trimming took 0 bases from V and 2 from J, leaving 8 bases between them. In nucleotides, the CDR3 is TGTGCCAGCAGCTTGGGACATGTGAACTATGGCTACACCTTC. This translates into CASSLGHVNYGYTF.

This clone was counted a few times. The V gene is TRBV6-6, the J gene TRBJ1-2, with D perhaps TRBD1 (6 bases). The germline V and J ends were trimmed by 5 bases and 5 bases, with 9 bases remaining between them. CDR3 length: 12 residues. From germline, CDR1 is MNHNY and CDR2 SVGAGI (reference sequence). The CDR3 region is CASSQDSYGYTF. CDR3 bases: TGTGCCAGCAGTCAGGACAGTTATGGCTACACCTTC.

This clone occurred a few times. The chain joins TRBV10-3 to TRBJ2-7; 9 bases line up with TRBD1. Germline V gene lookup returns CDR1 ENHRY and CDR2 SYGVKD. CDR3 length: 15 amino acids. J gave up 5 bases and V 4 bases, and 9 bases lay outside the gene matches. The CDR3 reads CAISGDRERNHEQYF. In nucleotides, the CDR3 is TGTGCCATCAGTGGGGACAGGGAACGTAACCACGAGCAGTACTTC.

The chain uses TRBV19 and TRBJ1-5; possible D gene TRBD1, 5 bases. The CDR3 runs 14 residues. V dropped 10 bases and J dropped 6 bases, with 19 bases sitting between them. Germline V lookup: CDR1 LNHDA, CDR2 SQIVND (reference sequence). The CDR3 region has the DNA TGTGCCACCACCCCGGGGGGTGGTTTTCAGCCCCAGCATTTT. Protein sequence: CATTPGGGFQPQHF.

V is TRBV4-2 and J is TRBJ1-4; 10 positions agree with TRBD1. J lost 7 bases, V lost 2 bases, and 7 bases had no gene match. The germline gives CDR1 LGHNA, CDR2 YNFKEQ. There are 16 residues in the CDR3. CDR3 residues: CASSQNWGQGREKLFF. CDR3 nucleotides: TGTGCCAGCAGCCAAAACTGGGGACAGGGGCGTGAAAAACTGTTTTTT.

This chain uses TRBV20-1 with TRBJ2-3; D is ambiguous. Germline-derived CDR1 and CDR2 are DFQATT and SNEGSKA (reference sequence). The germline V and J ends were trimmed by 6 bases and 5 bases, with 9 bases remaining between them. CDR3 size: 11 residues. CDR3: CSATSGDTQYF. The CDR3 coding sequence is TGCAGTGCCACGTCGGGAGATACGCAGTATTTT.

The V and J genes are TRBV19 and TRBJ1-2, with D maybe TRBD1 (5 bases). Trimming cost V 6 bases and J 4 bases, with 15 bases left between them. CDR1 is LNHDA and CDR2 is SQIVND in the germline V gene (reference sequence). There are 14 residues in the CDR3. The DNA of the CDR3 is TGTGCCAGTAGCCGACAGATAACCTCCTATGGCTACACCTTC. This codes for CASSRQITSYGYTF.

This clone was seen only a few times. The chain employs TRBV7-9 and TRBJ2-3; 8 bases match TRBD2. The V and J ends lost 8 bases and 0 bases, in that order; junction bases with no gene match: 4. This CDR3 has 14 amino acids. Germline assignment: CDR1 SEHNR and CDR2 FQNEAQ (reference sequence). CDR3 sequence: CASLSGGSTDTQYF. The CDR3 DNA reads TGTGCCAGCTTGAGCGGGGGAAGCACAGATACGCAGTATTTT.

The chain employs TRBV5-4 and TRBJ2-2, with 15 bases identical to TRBD2. CDR3 length: 18 amino acids. In germline, CDR1 is SGHNT, CDR2 YYREEE (reference sequence). Trimming took 5 bases from V and 0 from J; bases not matched to a gene: 5. CDR3 in DNA: TGTGCCAGCAGGAAGGGGACTAGCGGGGGGACGAACACCGGGGAGCTGTTTTTT. Encoded protein: CASRKGTSGGTNTGELFF.